Presented here are 16 T cell receptor beta chains from one specimen sequenced in a study of blood T cell repertoires in COVID-19 (TCRdb year 2020). Receptor libraries were prepared by the immunoSEQ multiplex PCR assay. Imported from immuneACCESS, the table was reduced by TCRdb to in-frame sequences with V and J called. These copies leave out some clones; in studies compared against another copy, an unresolved V gene accounts for under half, and the cause of the remainder is not known. Within this sample are approximately 330,000 clones, with 80% to 90% of them counted one time only. 7.5% to 10% of the sample belongs to the ten largest clones. Sample: peripheral blood. All receptors derive from a man aged 30-40 years with COVID-19, enrolled during active disease.

The V and J genes are TRBV30 and TRBJ1-5; possibly TRBD1 for D (6 bases). This CDR3 contains 15 residues. The V gene's germline CDR1 is GTSNPN and CDR2 SVGIG (reference sequence). Trimming removed 1 base at V and 1 base at J, with 11 bases between. CDR3 DNA sequence: TGTGCCTGGAGTGAACAGGGTAAAAGCAATCAGCCCCAGCATTTT. This codes for CAWSEQGKSNQPQHF.

This clone appeared a single time. This chain links TRBV29-1 with TRBJ1-1; unclear D gene. Trimming removed 2 bases from V and 7 bases from J, with 11 bases in between. The CDR3 loop spans 12 amino acids. CDR1 SQVTM and CDR2 ANQGSEA come from the germline V gene. The DNA for the CDR3 is TGCAGCGTTGAACTAGGGAGAAGTGAAGCTTTCTTT. Translated, it gives CSVELGRSEAFF.

This chain links TRBV19 with TRBJ2-7; 7 nucleotides align to TRBD2. The CDR3 totals 12 residues. CDR1 LNHDA and CDR2 SQIVND come from the germline V gene (reference sequence). V was clipped by 5 bases and J by 5 bases; unmatched bases: 3. The CDR3 loop is CASSPGLNEQYF. The CDR3 region has the DNA TGTGCCAGTAGTCCGGGACTAAACGAGCAGTACTTC.

The chain has TRBV30 and TRBJ2-5; tentative D call: TRBD2 (6 bases). Germline-derived CDR1 and CDR2 are GTSNPN and SVGIG (reference sequence). V lost 4 bases and J lost 7, with 22 bases in between. The CDR3 totals 15 residues. Written as DNA, the CDR3 is TGTGCCTGGATGAGTAGCGGAAAAAGTCGGGGGACCCAGTACTTC. This translates into CAWMSSGKSRGTQYF.

This clone occurred many times. The V call is TRBV19, the J call TRBJ1-2; tentatively, D is TRBD1 (6 bases). The V gene's germline CDR1 is LNHDA and CDR2 SQIVND (reference sequence). This CDR3 comprises 13 residues. With 6 bases removed from V and 4 bases from J, the gap between germline ends came to 12 bases. This CDR3 is CASSRQVRYGYTF. The CDR3 nucleotides read TGTGCCAGTAGCAGACAGGTTCGCTATGGCTACACCTTC.

The chain combines TRBV2 with TRBJ2-7; tentatively, D is TRBD1 (5 bases). CDR1 and CDR2 (germline): SNHLY, FYNNEI. This CDR3 spans 13 amino acids. With 5 bases removed from V and 0 bases from J, the gap between germline ends came to 8 bases. The CDR3 here is CASSPDSSYEQYF. CDR3 coding DNA: TGTGCCAGCAGTCCCGACAGCTCCTACGAGCAGTACTTC.

In its sample, this clone was seen a few times. The CDR3 DNA follows: TGTGCCAGCAGTTTATACAGGACGCACTACGAGCAGTACTTC. Amino acids: CASSLYRTHYEQYF. The chain links TRBV28 to TRBJ2-7; a weak D match, TRBD1 (5 bases). Looked up from germline, CDR1 is MDHEN and CDR2 is SYDVKM. The CDR3 is 14 amino acids. The V end was cut by 1 base, the J end by 3 bases, with 10 bases between.

The chain has TRBV21-1 and TRBJ2-2; the table assigns TRBD1, which was not confirmed against the DNA. TRBV21-1 is termed a pseudogene. This CDR3 spans 15 amino acids. The CDR3 bases are TGTGCCAGCAGCAAAGAACACACCAACACCGGGGAGCTGTTTTTT. Translated, it gives CASSKEHTNTGELFF.

CDR3 region: CASSATGVNNEQFF. As DNA, the CDR3 is TGTGCCAGCAGCGCTACCGGGGTTAACAATGAGCAGTTCTTC. This chain joins TRBV9 and TRBJ2-1; a possible D gene is TRBD2 (5 bases). This CDR3 has 14 amino acids. From germline, CDR1 is SGDLS and CDR2 YYNGEE. V was clipped by 3 bases and J by 5 bases, with 12 bases between them.

The rearrangement joins TRBV18 to TRBJ1-2, with D possibly being TRBD1 (6 bases). Germline V CDR1 and CDR2: KGHSH, LQKENI. CDR3 length: 15 amino acids. With 8 bases removed from V and 3 bases from J, the gap between germline ends came to 19 bases. CDR3 region: CASHGGPPRDYGYTF. As DNA, the CDR3 is TGTGCCAGCCACGGGGGGCCCCCGAGGGACTATGGCTACACCTTC.

This chain uses TRBV15 with TRBJ2-7; 7 positions match TRBD2. CDR3 length: 17 residues. The V gene's germline CDR1 is LNHNV and CDR2 YYDKDF (reference sequence). The ends lost 0 bases at V and 0 bases at J; junction bases unmatched: 8. Written as DNA, the CDR3 is TGTGCCACCAGCAGAGATTCATACCGGACTAGCTCCTACGAGCAGTACTTC. Translated: CATSRDSYRTSSYEQYF.

The CDR3 bases are TGTGCCAGCAGTGACAGGGCGGTTTTCACCGGGGAGCTGTTTTTT. This sequence encodes CASSDRAVFTGELFF. This chain uses TRBV3-1 (or the pseudogene TRBV3-2) with TRBJ2-2, with TRBD1 matching 7 bases. CDR3 length equals 15 residues. In germline, CDR1 is LGHDT, CDR2 YNNKEL (reference sequence). V lost 6 bases, J lost 4 bases, and 8 bases stayed unmatched.

This chain links TRBV25-1 with TRBJ2-7; 7 nucleotides line up with TRBD1. The CDR3 loop spans 14 amino acids. The germline gives CDR1 MGHDK, CDR2 SYGVNS. V dropped 4 bases and J dropped 5; count of bases not matched to a gene: 8. The DNA for the CDR3 is TGTGCCAGCAGTGTGACAGGGCTTGTGGACGAGCAGTACTTC. As protein: CASSVTGLVDEQYF.

The chain is built from TRBV2 and TRBJ1-2; 10 positions match TRBD1. Trimming at V came to 7 bases and at J to 8 bases, leaving 10 bases not matched to a gene. CDR1 and CDR2 from the germline V gene are SNHLY and FYNNEI. The CDR3 is 14 residues long. The CDR3 DNA follows: TGTGCCAGCAACCAGAGGGACAGGGGAAGAGGCTACACCTTC. Amino acid sequence: CASNQRDRGRGYTF.

The chain combines TRBV6-6 with TRBJ2-2; maybe TRBD2 (5 bases). Germline V lookup: CDR1 MNHNY, CDR2 SVGAGI (reference sequence). This CDR3 has 14 residues. The ends were cut back, 0 bases at V and 4 bases at J, with 6 bases in the middle. The CDR3 nucleotides read TGTGCCAGCAGTTACTCTGCGGGCACCGGGGAGCTGTTTTTT. It translates to CASSYSAGTGELFF.

The CDR3 sequence is CASSVTRVNTEAFF. The CDR3 DNA is TGTGCCAGCAGCGTAACCAGGGTGAACACTGAAGCTTTCTTT. The chain carries TRBV2 and TRBJ1-1; a possible D gene is TRBD1 (5 bases). Trimming left V 6 bases short and J 0 bases short, with 11 bases between. The length of the CDR3 is 14 residues. Germline CDR1 is SNHLY and CDR2 is FYNNEI. Using reference TRBV2 and TRBJ1-1 for the parts outside the CDR3, the full variable domain is EPEVTQTPSHQVTQMGQEVILRCVPISNHLYFYWYRQILGQKVEFLVSFYNNEISEKSEIFDDQFSVERPDGSNFTLKIRSTKLEDSAMYFCASSVTRVNTEAFFGQGTRLTVV.